The 23 T cell receptor beta chains below all came from one sample that was sequenced in a study of OX40 agonist ivuxolimab in advanced cancers. Generated by immunoSEQ multiplex PCR, the TCRdb table keeps only in-frame clones and is missing some. Among about 94,000 clones listed, about 88% were seen once. The sample here was CD4+ or CD8+ T cells sorted from blood, taken in a trial of the OX40 agonist ivuxolimab. The receptor set was obtained from an adult with an advanced solid tumor such as melanoma, head and neck, liver or kidney cancer.

The rearrangement links TRBV11-1 to TRBJ2-3, with 7 bases identical to TRBD1. From germline, CDR1 is SGHAT and CDR2 FQDESV (reference sequence). The CDR3 is made up of 17 amino acids. The J segment lost 4 bases and the V segment lost 4 bases, leaving 14 bases of the junction unmatched. In DNA, the CDR3 is TGTGCCAGCAGCTCCCCTAACGACAGGGTGTTAGCAGATACGCAGTATTTT. Translation: CASSSPNDRVLADTQYF.

The chain combines TRBV11-2 with TRBJ1-6; 8 bases fit TRBD1. V trimming: 0 bases; J trimming: 13 bases; junction bases outside the gene matches: 5. CDR3 size: 14 residues. Germline loops: CDR1 SGHAT, CDR2 FQNNGV. The CDR3 protein is CASSLEGTGQPLHF. DNA of the CDR3: TGTGCCAGCAGCTTAGAGGGGACAGGTCAGCCCCTCCACTTT.

The chain is built from TRBV7-9 and TRBJ1-4; 8 positions match TRBD1. The J segment lost 5 bases and the V segment lost 8 bases, leaving 7 bases of the junction unmatched. This CDR3 has 14 amino acids. Germline V gene data show CDR1 as SEHNR and CDR2 as FQNEAQ (reference sequence). The CDR3 loop reads CASHVGTGNEKLFF. The CDR3 region has the DNA TGTGCCAGCCATGTGGGGACAGGAAATGAAAAACTGTTTTTT.

This chain links TRBV5-1 with TRBJ2-1; D gene ambiguous. In germline, CDR1 is SGHRS, CDR2 YFSETQ. CDR3 length: 13 residues. Trimming removed 4 bases at V and 12 bases at J, with 17 bases between. Here the CDR3 reads CASSVYEMSPQFF. CDR3 bases: TGCGCCAGCAGCGTCTACGAGATGTCCCCGCAGTTCTTC.

The chain uses TRBV7-6 and TRBJ2-3; D is tentatively TRBD1 or TRBD2 (5 bases each). Deletions cut 6 bases from V and 4 bases from J, with 11 bases between. This CDR3 comprises 13 residues. The germline gives CDR1 SGHVS, CDR2 FNYEAQ. The CDR3 bases are TGTGCCAGCAGTAGAGGGACCGCAGATACGCAGTATTTT. Translating it yields CASSRGTADTQYF. Combining the CDR3 with reference TRBV7-6 and TRBJ2-3 gives the whole variable domain GAGVSQSPRYKVTKRGQDVALRCDPISGHVSLYWYRQALGQGPEFLTYFNYEAQQDKSGLPNDRFSAERPEGSISTLTIQRTEQRDSAMYRCASSRGTADTQYFGPGTRLTVL.

This clone was observed a handful of times. The chain combines TRBV7-8 with TRBJ2-1, with D tentatively TRBD2 (5 bases). The CDR3 runs to 17 residues. Germline V gene lookup returns CDR1 SGHVS and CDR2 FQNEAQ. With 5 bases removed from V and 6 bases from J, the gap between germline ends came to 23 bases. The CDR3 sequence is CASSLMGITVRGNEQFF. CDR3 in DNA: TGTGCCAGCAGCCTAATGGGGATTACGGTTCGGGGCAATGAGCAGTTCTTC.

The CDR3 nucleotides are TGTGCCAGCAGGCCGAACAGGGGTACTGAAGCTTTCTTT. Its protein product is CASRPNRGTEAFF. The genes are TRBV6-5 and TRBJ1-1; 7 positions match TRBD1. Germline V lookup: CDR1 MNHEY, CDR2 SVGAGI. With V trimmed by 6 bases and J by 5 bases, 6 bases remained unmatched. The CDR3 consists of 13 residues.

The chain employs TRBV10-3 and TRBJ1-2; 11 nucleotides match TRBD1. V gave up 3 bases and J gave up 8 bases; unmatched junction bases: 11. Germline CDR1 ENHRY, CDR2 SYGVKD. This CDR3 is built from 16 residues. As DNA, the CDR3 is TGTGCCATCAGTGACACTACCGGACAGGGGGCCGGAGGCTACACCTTC. This translates into CAISDTTGQGAGGYTF.

The V and J genes are TRBV5-1 and TRBJ1-1, with D possibly being TRBD1 (5 bases). From germline, CDR1 is SGHRS and CDR2 YFSETQ. V was cut by 0 bases and J by 2 bases, with 14 bases left in between. The CDR3 is made up of 16 amino acids. In DNA form, the CDR3 reads TGCGCCAGCAGCTTGGTGGGCTCAGGGACTAACACTGAAGCTTTCTTT. Amino acids: CASSLVGSGTNTEAFF. The whole variable domain, filled in from reference TRBV5-1 and TRBJ1-1, reads KAGVTQTPRYLIKTRGQQVTLSCSPISGHRSVSWYQQTPGQGLQFLFEYFSETQRNKGNFPGRFSGRQFSNSRSEMNVSTLELGDSALYLCASSLVGSGTNTEAFFGQGTRLTVV.

The chain employs TRBV7-9 and TRBJ1-1; D may be TRBD1 (6 bases). CDR3 length: 14 amino acids. Per germline, CDR1 SEHNR and CDR2 FQNEAQ (reference sequence). The V gene lost 2 bases and the J gene lost 8 bases, with 15 bases spanning the gap. CDR3 in DNA: TGTGCCAGCAGCTTACCAGGGGTCACGGGGGAAGCTTTCTTT. It specifies CASSLPGVTGEAFF.

The chain carries TRBV30 and TRBJ2-3; D unresolved. The V gene's germline CDR1 is GTSNPN and CDR2 SVGIG (reference sequence). The CDR3 contains 12 residues. With 3 bases removed from V and 2 bases from J, the gap between germline ends came to 6 bases. CDR3 loop: CAWRASTDTQYF. CDR3 coding DNA: TGTGCCTGGAGAGCCTCCACAGATACGCAGTATTTT.

V gene TRBV28 combines with J gene TRBJ1-1; D unresolved. CDR1 is MDHEN, CDR2 SYDVKM, per germline. The length of the CDR3 is 14 residues. V lost 6 bases, J lost 2 bases, and 13 bases lay in between. Here the CDR3 reads CASRLHGSNTEAFF. Here the CDR3 DNA reads TGTGCCAGCAGGCTACATGGGTCAAACACTGAAGCTTTCTTT. The variable domain in full, completed from reference TRBV28 and TRBJ1-1, reads DVKVTQSSRYLVKRTGEKVFLECVQDMDHENMFWYRQDPGLGLRLIYFSYDVKMKEKGDIPEGYSVSREKKERFSLILESASTNQTSMYLCASRLHGSNTEAFFGQGTRLTVV.

The genes are TRBV14 and TRBJ2-6, with D maybe TRBD1 (6 bases). CDR1 and CDR2 (germline): SGHDN, FVKESK. Trimming cost V 1 base and J 4 bases, with 8 bases left between them. The CDR3 is made up of 15 amino acids. This CDR3 reads CASSQGGPGANVLTF. The CDR3 nucleotides read TGTGCCAGCAGCCAAGGGGGGCCCGGGGCCAACGTCCTGACTTTC.

V usage is TRBV7-2 and J usage is TRBJ2-7, with TRBD1 matching 10 bases. Trimming took 3 bases from V and 4 from J; bases not matched to a gene: 6. This CDR3 comprises 15 residues. Germline CDR1 SGHTA, CDR2 FQGNSA. The DNA of the CDR3 is TGTGCCAGCAGCTTGCATGACAGGGGGCTTTACGAGCAGTACTTC. Protein sequence: CASSLHDRGLYEQYF.

The genes are TRBV7-9 and TRBJ1-5, with 9 bases fitting TRBD1. V dropped 4 bases and J dropped 10; count of bases not matched to a gene: 17. CDR1 and CDR2 from the germline V gene are SEHNR and FQNEAQ (reference sequence). The CDR3 contains 17 residues. CDR3 in amino acids: CASSSYTLYRGPSPQHF. Written as DNA, the CDR3 is TGTGCCAGCAGCTCTTATACTCTCTACAGGGGGCCCTCTCCCCAGCATTTT.

The V and J genes are TRBV11-3 and TRBJ1-1; D unresolved. The CDR3 loop spans 15 amino acids. Germline CDR1 SGHNT, CDR2 YENEEA. Trimming took 2 bases from V and 0 from J, leaving 10 bases between them. The CDR3 loop is CASSLKGRLNTEAFF. The CDR3 DNA sequence: TGTGCCAGCAGCTTAAAGGGAAGATTGAACACTGAAGCTTTCTTT.

This chain uses TRBV30 with TRBJ1-3, with TRBD1 matching 8 bases. Germline assignment: CDR1 GTSNPN and CDR2 SVGIG (reference sequence). The CDR3 spans 18 residues. V was clipped by 2 bases and J by 0 bases; unmatched bases: 12. DNA of the CDR3: TGTGCCTGGAGTTTACTCCGGACAGGGAGCTCCTCTGGAAACACCATATATTTT. It codes for CAWSLLRTGSSSGNTIYF.

V and J are TRBV9 and TRBJ1-3; 7 nucleotides agree with TRBD1. The CDR3 has 19 residues. Germline V gene lookup returns CDR1 SGDLS and CDR2 YYNGEE. With V trimmed by 1 base and J by 0 bases, 13 bases remained unmatched. The CDR3 region has the DNA TGTGCCAGCAGCGTAAGGGGGGAGGTGACAGGGCCCTCTGGAAACACCATATATTTT. It specifies CASSVRGEVTGPSGNTIYF.

V usage is TRBV10-3 and J usage is TRBJ2-7, with TRBD2 matching over 7 bases. Per germline, CDR1 ENHRY and CDR2 SYGVKD. This CDR3 contains 12 residues. Trimming cost V 4 bases and J 6 bases; bases outside gene matches: 3. CDR3 nucleotides: TGTGCCATCAGTGCCGCGGGGGTCGAGCAGTACTTC. Amino acid sequence: CAISAAGVEQYF.

The J gene is TRBJ2-5, the V gene TRBV5-4; D is perhaps TRBD2 (5 bases). V gave up 4 bases and J gave up 2 bases, with 21 bases separating them. CDR1 and CDR2 from the germline V gene are SGHNT and YYREEE (reference sequence). The CDR3 runs to 17 residues. The CDR3 DNA reads TGTGCCAGCAGCCCCCTCGGCGGGCGGACCTCTCAAGAGACCCAGTACTTC. Translating gives CASSPLGGRTSQETQYF.

J is TRBJ1-1 and V is TRBV6-1; D not certain. Trimming took 4 bases from V and 0 from J, leaving 9 bases between them. Per germline, CDR1 MNHNS and CDR2 SASEGT. There are 14 residues in the CDR3. The chain's CDR3 is CASSVAGMNTEAFF. CDR3 nucleotides: TGTGCCAGCAGTGTTGCGGGCATGAACACTGAAGCTTTCTTT.

The V gene is TRBV20-1, the J gene TRBJ2-3; 7 bases agree with TRBD2. Germline assignment: CDR1 DFQATT and CDR2 SNEGSKA (reference sequence). Trimming took 5 bases from V and 7 from J; bases not matched to a gene: 3. This CDR3 has 11 residues. CDR3 coding DNA: TGCAGTGCTCAGGGAGGGAATACGCAGTATTTT. As protein: CSAQGGNTQYF.

V is TRBV9 and J is TRBJ2-2; D might be TRBD1 (5 bases). This CDR3 has 17 amino acids. V dropped 0 bases and J dropped 1 base, with 13 bases sitting between them. CDR1 is SGDLS and CDR2 is YYNGEE in the germline V gene. The DNA for the CDR3 is TGTGCCAGCAGCGTAGGAATCGGGCAGGGGAACACCGGGGAGCTGTTTTTT. It specifies CASSVGIGQGNTGELFF.